Reported below is one T cell receptor beta chain. Its antigen remains unidentified. The CDR3 sequence is 12 residues long. V was pared by 4 bases and J by 3 bases, with 3 bases between. CDR1 SGHAT and CDR2 FQNNGV come from the germline V gene. These data originate in a study of blood T cells in healthy people across ages. A second PCR of 7 to 11 cycles used a sample-barcoded 5' primer and a J-beta primer mix. TCRdb recomputed calls from the 5' RACE reads with MiXCR, one row per CDR3 protein. Of 800,000 or so distinct CDR3 sequences in the sample, roughly 46% were seen once. The study, taken as a whole, reports: Higher diversity, along with more naive CD4+ cells, distinguished long-lived donors from aged donors.

The sequence derives from a man older than 75 in good health. Sequencing input: blood. V gene TRBV11-2 combines with J gene TRBJ2-2; no clear D. CDR3 nucleotide sequence: TGTGCCAGCAGCTATCACACCGGGGAGCTGTTTTTT. It codes for CASSYHTGELFF.